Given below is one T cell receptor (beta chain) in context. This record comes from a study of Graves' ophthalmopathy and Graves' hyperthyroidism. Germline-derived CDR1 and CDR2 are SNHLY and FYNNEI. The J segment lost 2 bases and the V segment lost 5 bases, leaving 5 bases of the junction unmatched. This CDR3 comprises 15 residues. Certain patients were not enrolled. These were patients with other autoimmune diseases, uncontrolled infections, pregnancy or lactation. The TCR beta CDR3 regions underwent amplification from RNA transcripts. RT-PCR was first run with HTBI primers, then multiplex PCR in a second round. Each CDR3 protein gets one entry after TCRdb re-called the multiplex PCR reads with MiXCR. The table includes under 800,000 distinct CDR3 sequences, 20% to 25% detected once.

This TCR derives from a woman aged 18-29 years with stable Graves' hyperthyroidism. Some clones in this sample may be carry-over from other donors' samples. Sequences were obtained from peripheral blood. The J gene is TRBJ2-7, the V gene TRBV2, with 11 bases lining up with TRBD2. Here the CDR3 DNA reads TGTGCCAGCAGTATAGCGGGGGGGACCACCTACGAGCAGTACTTC. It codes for CASSIAGGTTYEQYF. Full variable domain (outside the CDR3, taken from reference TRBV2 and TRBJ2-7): EPEVTQTPSHQVTQMGQEVILRCVPISNHLYFYWYRQILGQKVEFLVSFYNNEISEKSEIFDDQFSVERPDGSNFTLKIRSTKLEDSAMYFCASSIAGGTTYEQYFGPGTRLTVT.